This is a list of T cell receptor beta chains from one sample in a study of Ad26.COV2.S vaccination and SARS-CoV-2 variants. Assay used: immunoSEQ multiplex PCR; TCRdb lists only in-frame clones, some missing. This sample yields 350,000 to 450,000 clones, of which about nine tenths are seen a single time; around 3.7% belongs to the top ten. This specimen was peripheral blood, taken in a trial of Ad26.COV2.S vaccine versus placebo. These receptors came from a person between 18 and 59 years old who received the Ad26.COV2.S COVID-19 vaccine or a placebo. CDR3s include the opening cysteine and the closing phenylalanine or tryptophan. The order of the fields is V gene, J gene, CDR3 protein.

TRBV12-2	TRBJ2-2	CASRDGHPNTGELFF
TRBV9	TRBJ1-6	CASSVGRPNSPLHF
TRBV5-8	TRBJ1-5	CASSLSPRASNQPQHF
TRBV2	TRBJ2-3	CASTPITRTDTQYF
TRBV19	TRBJ1-2	CASSSRSGIEGYTF
TRBV27	TRBJ2-1	CASQTGTLSYNEQFF
TRBV5-5	TRBJ1-4	CASSLSRRGNEKLFF
TRBV30	TRBJ2-5	CAWSVYSRETQYF
TRBV11-3	TRBJ2-7	CASSPGGSYEQYF
TRBV30	TRBJ2-7	CAWSPGVLYEQYF
TRBV2	TRBJ2-7	CASSASSGYEQYF
TRBV28	TRBJ1-2	CASIQATETGGYTF
TRBV5-1	TRBJ2-1	CASSFLSGGAPNEQFF
TRBV2	TRBJ2-5	CASCQGRGETQYF
TRBV11-2	TRBJ2-7	CASSSRAPDEQYF
TRBV7-3	TRBJ2-1	CASSRAGTSGHGEQFF
TRBV5-1	TRBJ1-6	CASSSVNSPLHF
TRBV12-5	TRBJ1-1	CASGLSNTEAFF
TRBV6-6	TRBJ1-2	CASSYSPDRGTLYTF
TRBV5-5	TRBJ1-3	CASSLFPLSGNTIYF
TRBV3-1/TRBV3-2	TRBJ2-7	CASSPWGSGGMEQYF
TRBV27	TRBJ1-1	CASTTRLGFGTEAFF
TRBV4-1	TRBJ2-5	CASSPSRAPETQYF
TRBV6-6	TRBJ2-7	CASSPGLAGATYEQYF
TRBV4-1	TRBJ2-3	CASSQAGSRNTDTQYF
TRBV10-3	TRBJ2-2	CATQKSGGATGELFF
TRBV27	TRBJ1-4	CASSLFEGREKLFF
TRBV25-1	TRBJ1-4	CASTPTADTRGKLFF
TRBV3-1/TRBV3-2	TRBJ2-1	CASSQLFEQFF
TRBV12-3/TRBV12-4	TRBJ1-1	CASSYPGWGEAFF
TRBV6-5	TRBJ2-7	CASSNTGSSYEQYF
TRBV6-5	TRBJ2-7	CASSPGTTGEQYF
TRBV4-1	TRBJ1-1	CASSKTGNTEAFF
TRBV7-8	TRBJ2-2	CASSLVHSRNTGELFF
TRBV14	TRBJ1-1	CASSKRDRGNTEAFF
TRBV3-1/TRBV3-2	TRBJ1-4	CASRAGGREKLFF
TRBV5-5	TRBJ2-2	CASSLVGGRSTGELFF
TRBV29-1	TRBJ1-1	CSVVGRQANTEAFF
TRBV21-1	TRBJ2-7	CASSKTPLGQPWSGVYEQYF
TRBV9	TRBJ1-1	CASSARGVLNTEAFF